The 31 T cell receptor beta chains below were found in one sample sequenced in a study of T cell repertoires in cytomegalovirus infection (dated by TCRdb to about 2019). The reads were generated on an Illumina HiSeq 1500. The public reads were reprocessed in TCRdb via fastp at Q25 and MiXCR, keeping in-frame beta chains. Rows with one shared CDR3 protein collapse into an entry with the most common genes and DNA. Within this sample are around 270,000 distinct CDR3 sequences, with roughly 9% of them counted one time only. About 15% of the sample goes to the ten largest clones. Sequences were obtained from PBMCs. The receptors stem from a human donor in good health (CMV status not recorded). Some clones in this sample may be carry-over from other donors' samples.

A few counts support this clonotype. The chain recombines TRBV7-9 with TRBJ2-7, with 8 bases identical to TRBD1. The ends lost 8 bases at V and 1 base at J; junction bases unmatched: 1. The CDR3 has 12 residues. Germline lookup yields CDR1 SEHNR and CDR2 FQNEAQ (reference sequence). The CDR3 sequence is CASRQGSYEQYF. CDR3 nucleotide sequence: TGTGCCAGCCGACAGGGGTCCTACGAGCAGTACTTC.

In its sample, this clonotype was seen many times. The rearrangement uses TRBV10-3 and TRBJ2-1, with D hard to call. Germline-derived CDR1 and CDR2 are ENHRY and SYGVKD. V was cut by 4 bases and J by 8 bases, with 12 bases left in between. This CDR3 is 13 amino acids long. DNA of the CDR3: TGTGCCATCAGTGCCCTCGTCCGGGATGAGCAGTTCTTC. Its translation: CAISALVRDEQFF.

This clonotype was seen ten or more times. The CDR3 protein is CASSYLSPGGNEQFF. Here the CDR3 DNA reads TGTGCCAGCAGTTATCTGTCTCCCGGTGGCAATGAGCAGTTCTTC. The V and J genes are TRBV6-5 and TRBJ2-1; D remains unclear. Trimming took off 3 bases at V and 6 bases at J, with 15 bases between the two ends. The CDR3 length is 15 residues. CDR1 is MNHEY and CDR2 is SVGAGI in the germline V gene.

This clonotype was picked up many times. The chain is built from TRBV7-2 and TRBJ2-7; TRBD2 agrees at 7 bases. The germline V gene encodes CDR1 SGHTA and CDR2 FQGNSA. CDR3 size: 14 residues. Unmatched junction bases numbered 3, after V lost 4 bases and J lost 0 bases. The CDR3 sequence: CASSSGGSSYEQYF. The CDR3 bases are TGTGCCAGCAGCTCGGGGGGAAGCTCCTACGAGCAGTACTTC.

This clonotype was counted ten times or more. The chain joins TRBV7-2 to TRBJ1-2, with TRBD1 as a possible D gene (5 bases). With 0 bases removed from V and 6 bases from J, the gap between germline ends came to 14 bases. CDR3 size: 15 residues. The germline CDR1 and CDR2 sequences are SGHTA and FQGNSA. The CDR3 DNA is TGTGCCAGCAGCTTAGCAATGGCAGGGAATGATGGCTACACCTTC. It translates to CASSLAMAGNDGYTF. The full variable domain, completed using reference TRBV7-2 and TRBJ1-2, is GAGVSQSPSNKVTEKGKDVELRCDPISGHTALYWYRQSLGQGLEFLIYFQGNSAPDKSGLPSDRFSAERTGGSVSTLTIQRTQQEDSAVYLCASSLAMAGNDGYTFGSGTRLTVV.

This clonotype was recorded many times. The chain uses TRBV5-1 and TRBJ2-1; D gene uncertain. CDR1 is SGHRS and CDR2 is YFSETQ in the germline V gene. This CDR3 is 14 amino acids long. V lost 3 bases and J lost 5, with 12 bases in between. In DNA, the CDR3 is TGCGCCAGCAGCTCCCTCCAACCGAACAATGAGCAGTTCTTC. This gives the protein CASSSLQPNNEQFF.

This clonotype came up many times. In DNA form, the CDR3 reads TGTGCCAGCAGTGGAGAACAGGGGGATGTAACAGATACGCAGTATTTT. Amino acids: CASSGEQGDVTDTQYF. V gene TRBV6-1 combines with J gene TRBJ2-3; TRBD1 matches 8 bases. The V gene's germline CDR1 is MNHNS and CDR2 SASEGT. The junction had 9 bases not matched to a gene; V was cut back by 4 bases and J by 3 bases. The CDR3 extends over 16 amino acids.

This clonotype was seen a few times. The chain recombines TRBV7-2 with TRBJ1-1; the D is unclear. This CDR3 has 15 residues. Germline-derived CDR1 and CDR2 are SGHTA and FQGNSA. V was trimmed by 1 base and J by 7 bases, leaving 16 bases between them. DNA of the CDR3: TGTGCCAGCAGCTTAGAGGGCGGGGAACAGAGTGAAGCTTTCTTT. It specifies CASSLEGGEQSEAFF. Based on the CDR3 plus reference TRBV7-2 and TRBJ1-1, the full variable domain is GAGVSQSPSNKVTEKGKDVELRCDPISGHTALYWYRQSLGQGLEFLIYFQGNSAPDKSGLPSDRFSAERTGGSVSTLTIQRTQQEDSAVYLCASSLEGGEQSEAFFGQGTRLTVV.

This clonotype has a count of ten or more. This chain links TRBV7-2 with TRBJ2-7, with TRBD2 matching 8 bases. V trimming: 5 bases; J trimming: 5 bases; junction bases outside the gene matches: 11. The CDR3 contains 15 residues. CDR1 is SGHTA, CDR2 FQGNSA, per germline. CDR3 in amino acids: CASSPRERETHEQYF. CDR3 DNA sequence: TGTGCCAGCAGCCCTAGGGAGCGGGAGACCCACGAGCAGTACTTC.

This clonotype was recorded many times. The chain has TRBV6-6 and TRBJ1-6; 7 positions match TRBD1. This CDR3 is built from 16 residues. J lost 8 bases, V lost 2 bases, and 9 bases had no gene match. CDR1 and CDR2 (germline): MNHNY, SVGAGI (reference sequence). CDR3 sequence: CASSYPWTGGDSPLHF. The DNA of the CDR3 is TGTGCCAGCAGTTACCCGTGGACAGGAGGAGATTCACCCCTCCACTTT.

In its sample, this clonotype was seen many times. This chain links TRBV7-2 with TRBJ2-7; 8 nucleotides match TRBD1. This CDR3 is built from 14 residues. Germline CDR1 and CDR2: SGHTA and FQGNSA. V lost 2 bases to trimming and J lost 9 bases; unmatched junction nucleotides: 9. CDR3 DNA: TGTGCCAGCAGCTTACCGGGACAGGATAATAGGCAGTACTTC. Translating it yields CASSLPGQDNRQYF.

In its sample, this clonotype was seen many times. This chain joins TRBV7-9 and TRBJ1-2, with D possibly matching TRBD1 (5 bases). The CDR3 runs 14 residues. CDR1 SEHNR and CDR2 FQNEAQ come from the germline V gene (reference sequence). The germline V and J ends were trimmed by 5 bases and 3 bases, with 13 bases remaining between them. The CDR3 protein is CASSLGTKDYGYTF. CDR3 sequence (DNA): TGTGCCAGCAGCCTAGGGACCAAGGACTATGGCTACACCTTC.

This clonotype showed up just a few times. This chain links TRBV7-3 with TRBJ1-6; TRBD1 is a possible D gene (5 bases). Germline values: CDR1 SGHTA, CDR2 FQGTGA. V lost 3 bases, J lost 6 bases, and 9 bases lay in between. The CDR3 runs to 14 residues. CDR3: CASSLDKSNSPLHF. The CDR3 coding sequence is TGTGCCAGCAGCTTGGACAAATCTAATTCACCCCTCCACTTT.

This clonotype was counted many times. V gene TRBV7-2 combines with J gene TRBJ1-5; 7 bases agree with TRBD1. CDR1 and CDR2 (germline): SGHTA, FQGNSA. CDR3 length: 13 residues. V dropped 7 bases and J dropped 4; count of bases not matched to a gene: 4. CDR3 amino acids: CASTTGANQPQHF. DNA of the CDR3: TGTGCCAGCACAACAGGGGCAAATCAGCCCCAGCATTTT.

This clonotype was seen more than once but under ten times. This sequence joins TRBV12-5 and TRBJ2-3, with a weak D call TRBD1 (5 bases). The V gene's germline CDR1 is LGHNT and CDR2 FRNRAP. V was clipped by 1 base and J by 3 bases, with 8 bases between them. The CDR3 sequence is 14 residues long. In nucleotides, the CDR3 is TGTGCTAGTGGTTTGGGACAGAAAACAGATACGCAGTATTTT. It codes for CASGLGQKTDTQYF. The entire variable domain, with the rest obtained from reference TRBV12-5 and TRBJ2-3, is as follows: DARVTQTPRHKVTEMGQEVTMRCQPILGHNTVFWYRQTMMQGLELLAYFRNRAPLDDSGMPKDRFSAEMPDATLATLKIQPSEPRDSAVYFCASGLGQKTDTQYFGPGTRLTVL.

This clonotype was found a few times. The CDR3 is CASSLLVTSYEQYF. The CDR3 DNA sequence: TGTGCCAGCAGCTTGCTCGTCACCTCCTACGAGCAGTACTTC. The chain has TRBV5-6 and TRBJ2-7; D is unclear. There are 14 residues in the CDR3. CDR1 and CDR2 (germline): SGHDT, YYEEEE. With 1 base removed from V and 0 bases from J, the gap between germline ends came to 8 bases.

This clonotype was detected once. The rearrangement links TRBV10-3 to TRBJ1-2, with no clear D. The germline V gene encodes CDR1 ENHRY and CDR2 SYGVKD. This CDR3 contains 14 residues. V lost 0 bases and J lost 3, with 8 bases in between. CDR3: CAISESGPYYGYTF. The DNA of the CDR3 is TGTGCCATCAGTGAGTCGGGTCCTTACTATGGCTACACCTTC.

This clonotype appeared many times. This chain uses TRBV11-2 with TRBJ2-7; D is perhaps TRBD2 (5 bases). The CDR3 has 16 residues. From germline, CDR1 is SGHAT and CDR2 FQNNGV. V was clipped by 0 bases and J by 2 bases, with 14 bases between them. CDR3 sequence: CASSLDLAGLTYEQYF. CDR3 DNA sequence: TGTGCCAGCAGCTTAGATTTGGCGGGCTTGACCTACGAGCAGTACTTC.

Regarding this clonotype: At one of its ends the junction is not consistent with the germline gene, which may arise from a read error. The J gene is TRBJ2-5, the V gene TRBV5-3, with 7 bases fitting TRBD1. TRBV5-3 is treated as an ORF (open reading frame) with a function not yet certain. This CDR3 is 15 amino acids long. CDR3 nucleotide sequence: TGTGCCAGCAGCTTGGCAACGACAGGGCAAGAGACCCAGTACTTC. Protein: CASSLATTGQETQYF.

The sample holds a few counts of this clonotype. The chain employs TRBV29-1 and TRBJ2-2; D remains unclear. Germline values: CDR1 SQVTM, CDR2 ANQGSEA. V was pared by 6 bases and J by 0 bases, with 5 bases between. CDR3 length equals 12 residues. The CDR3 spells CSVGANTGELFF. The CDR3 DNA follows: TGCAGCGTCGGAGCGAACACCGGGGAGCTGTTTTTT.

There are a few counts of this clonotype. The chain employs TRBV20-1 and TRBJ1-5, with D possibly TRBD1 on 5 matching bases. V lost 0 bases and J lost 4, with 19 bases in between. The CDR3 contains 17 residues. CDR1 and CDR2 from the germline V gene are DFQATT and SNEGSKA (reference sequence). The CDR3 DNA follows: TGCAGTGCTAGAGATCAGGGTTCGGGCCAGCCTAATCAGCCCCAGCATTTT. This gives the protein CSARDQGSGQPNQPQHF.

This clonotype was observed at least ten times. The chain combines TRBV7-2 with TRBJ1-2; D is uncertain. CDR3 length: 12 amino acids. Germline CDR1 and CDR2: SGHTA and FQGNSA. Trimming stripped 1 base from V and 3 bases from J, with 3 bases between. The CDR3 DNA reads TGTGCCAGCAGCTTAGGGGACTATGGCTACACCTTC. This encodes CASSLGDYGYTF. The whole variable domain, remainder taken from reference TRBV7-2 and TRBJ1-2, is GAGVSQSPSNKVTEKGKDVELRCDPISGHTALYWYRQSLGQGLEFLIYFQGNSAPDKSGLPSDRFSAERTGGSVSTLTIQRTQQEDSAVYLCASSLGDYGYTFGSGTRLTVV.

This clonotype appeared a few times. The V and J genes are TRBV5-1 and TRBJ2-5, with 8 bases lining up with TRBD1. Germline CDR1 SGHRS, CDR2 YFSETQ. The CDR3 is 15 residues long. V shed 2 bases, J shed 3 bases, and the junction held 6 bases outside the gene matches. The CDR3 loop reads CASSFGTGREETQYF. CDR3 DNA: TGCGCCAGCAGCTTTGGGACAGGCCGCGAAGAGACCCAGTACTTC.

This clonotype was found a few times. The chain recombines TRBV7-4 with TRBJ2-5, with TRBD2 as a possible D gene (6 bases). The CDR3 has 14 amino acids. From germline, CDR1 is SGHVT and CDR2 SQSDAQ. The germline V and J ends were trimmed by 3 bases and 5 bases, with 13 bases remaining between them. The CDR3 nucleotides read TGTGCCAGCAGCTTTCTGCTGGGAGGCGAGACCCAGTACTTC. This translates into CASSFLLGGETQYF.

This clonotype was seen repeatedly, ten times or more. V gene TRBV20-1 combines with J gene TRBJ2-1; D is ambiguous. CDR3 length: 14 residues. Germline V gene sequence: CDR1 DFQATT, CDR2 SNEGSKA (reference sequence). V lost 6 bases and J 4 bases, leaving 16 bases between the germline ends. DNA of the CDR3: TGCAGTGCACAGACCAGGAAATTTTACAATGAGCAGTTCTTC. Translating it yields CSAQTRKFYNEQFF.

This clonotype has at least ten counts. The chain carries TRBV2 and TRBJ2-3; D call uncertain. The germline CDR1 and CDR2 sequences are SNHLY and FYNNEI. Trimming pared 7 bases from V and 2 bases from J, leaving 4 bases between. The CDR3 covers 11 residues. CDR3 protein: CASTNTDTQYF. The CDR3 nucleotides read TGTGCCAGCACCAACACAGATACGCAGTATTTT.

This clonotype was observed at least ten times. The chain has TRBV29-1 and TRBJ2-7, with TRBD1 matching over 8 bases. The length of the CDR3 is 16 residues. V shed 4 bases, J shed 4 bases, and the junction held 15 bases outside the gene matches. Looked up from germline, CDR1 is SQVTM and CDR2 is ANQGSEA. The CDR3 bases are TGCAGCGTTGGAGGGGGACACGGACAGGGAAATTACGAGCAGTACTTC. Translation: CSVGGGHGQGNYEQYF.

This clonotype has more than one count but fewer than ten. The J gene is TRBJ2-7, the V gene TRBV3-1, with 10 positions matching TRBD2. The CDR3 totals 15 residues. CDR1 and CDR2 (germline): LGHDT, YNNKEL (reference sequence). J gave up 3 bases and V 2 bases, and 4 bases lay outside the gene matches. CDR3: CASSQPSGGSYEQYF. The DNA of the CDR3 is TGTGCCAGCAGCCAACCTAGCGGGGGCAGCTACGAGCAGTACTTC.

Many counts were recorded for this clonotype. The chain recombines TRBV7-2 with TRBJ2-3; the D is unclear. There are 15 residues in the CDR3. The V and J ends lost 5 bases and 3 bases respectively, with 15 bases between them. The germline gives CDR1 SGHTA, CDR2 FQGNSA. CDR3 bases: TGTGCCAGCAGCGTTACGGGCCTGCGGACAGATACGCAGTATTTT. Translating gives CASSVTGLRTDTQYF.

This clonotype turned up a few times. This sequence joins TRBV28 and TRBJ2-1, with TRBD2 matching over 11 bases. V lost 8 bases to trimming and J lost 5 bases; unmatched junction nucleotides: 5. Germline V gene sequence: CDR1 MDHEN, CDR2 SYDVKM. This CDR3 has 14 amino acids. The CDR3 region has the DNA TGTGCCAGCTACGGGACTAGCGGTAACAATGAGCAGTTCTTC. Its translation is CASYGTSGNNEQFF.

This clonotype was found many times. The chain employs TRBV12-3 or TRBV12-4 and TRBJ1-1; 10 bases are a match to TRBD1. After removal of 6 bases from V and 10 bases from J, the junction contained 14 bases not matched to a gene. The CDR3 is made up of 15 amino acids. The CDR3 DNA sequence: TGTGCCAGCAGGTCGGACAGGGGGGCACGGCGGGCAGCTTTCTTT. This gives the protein CASRSDRGARRAAFF.